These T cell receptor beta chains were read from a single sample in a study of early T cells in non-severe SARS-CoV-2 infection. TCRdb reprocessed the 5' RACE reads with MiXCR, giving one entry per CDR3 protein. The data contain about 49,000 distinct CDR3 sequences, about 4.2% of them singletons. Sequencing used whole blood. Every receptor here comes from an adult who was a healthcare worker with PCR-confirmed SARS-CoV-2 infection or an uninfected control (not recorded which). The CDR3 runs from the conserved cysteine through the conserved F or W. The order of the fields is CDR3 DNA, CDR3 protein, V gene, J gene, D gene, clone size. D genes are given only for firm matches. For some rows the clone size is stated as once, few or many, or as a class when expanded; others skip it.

TGTGCCAGCAGGGACAGGGAAGAGGGCAATCAGCCCCAGCATTTT	CASRDREEGNQPQHF	TRBV12-3/TRBV12-4	TRBJ1-5	TRBD1	many
TGTGCCGATAGACTAGGGCGCGCCGGGGAGCTGTTTTTT	CADRLGRAGELFF	TRBV12-3/TRBV12-4	TRBJ2-2	-	many
TGCAGTGCTGGGGCTAGCGGGAGTTCGGGTTTGACAGATACGCAGTATTTT	CSAGASGSSGLTDTQYF	TRBV20-1	TRBJ2-3	TRBD2	few
TGTGCCAGCAGCTTAAACGGGGAGGACTACGAGCAGTACTTC	CASSLNGEDYEQYF	TRBV11-2	TRBJ2-7	-	many
TGTGCCACCAGCCTACGACGGACGGCCCGTAATGAAAAACTGTTTTTT	CATSLRRTARNEKLFF	TRBV15	TRBJ1-4	-	many
TGCAGCGCCGACACAACCCCGAACACTGAAGCTTTCTTT	CSADTTPNTEAFF	TRBV29-1	TRBJ1-1	-	many
TGTGCCAGCAGCATCGACAGGGCTCGAGCCGAGCAGTACTTC	CASSIDRARAEQYF	TRBV13	TRBJ2-7	TRBD1	many
TGTGCCAGCAGCGTAGAGGGGTTCACCGGGGAGCTGTTTTTT	CASSVEGFTGELFF	TRBV9	TRBJ2-2	-	many
TGCAGTGCTAGCGGGGGATTACAAACAGATACGCAGTATTTT	CSASGGLQTDTQYF	TRBV20-1	TRBJ2-3	-	few
TGTGCCAGCAGCCAAATAGACAGATCCTACGAGCAGTACTTC	CASSQIDRSYEQYF	TRBV3-1	TRBJ2-7	-	many
TGTGCCACCAGGGGACTTACAGATACGCAGTATTTT	CATRGLTDTQYF	TRBV24-1	TRBJ2-3	-	many
TGTGCCAGCAGCTTAACCTTTAGCGGAGAGCAGTTCTTC	CASSLTFSGEQFF	TRBV7-3	TRBJ2-1	-	many
TGTGCCAGCAGCTCCCATGGACTAGCGGGTGCGGGAGAGCAGTTCTTC	CASSSHGLAGAGEQFF	TRBV7-9	TRBJ2-1	TRBD2	many
TGCAGTGCTAGAAAAGCTAGCGGGGTTAGCACAGATACGCAGTATTTT	CSARKASGVSTDTQYF	TRBV20-1	TRBJ2-3	TRBD2	many
TGTGCCAGCAGCCGGACTAGCGGGGGCTACAATGAGCAGTTCTTC	CASSRTSGGYNEQFF	TRBV12-3/TRBV12-4	TRBJ2-1	TRBD2	many
TGTGCCAGCAGCCAGTGGGGGGCTGGCACAGATACGCAGTATTTT	CASSQWGAGTDTQYF	TRBV7-9	TRBJ2-3	-	many
TGTGCCAGCAGTGACAGGGCGAACACCGGGGAGCTGTTTTTT	CASSDRANTGELFF	TRBV11-3	TRBJ2-2	TRBD1	few
TGTGCCAGCAGTTCAGACTACACAGATACGCAGTATTTT	CASSSDYTDTQYF	TRBV7-3	TRBJ2-3	-	many
TGTGCCAGCAGCCCTTCTTGGGAGGAGGAAAAACTGTTTTTT	CASSPSWEEEKLFF	TRBV3-1	TRBJ1-4	-	many
TGCAGCGTAGGTGAGGGGCGTTGGGGCTACACCTTC	CSVGEGRWGYTF	TRBV29-1	TRBJ1-2	-	many
TGCGCCAGCAGCAAACGGACAGGGTCGGGCTATGGCTACACCTTC	CASSKRTGSGYGYTF	TRBV5-1	TRBJ1-2	TRBD1	many
TGTGCCAGCGGGTTAGGAGAGGCCAGCGATGAGCAGTTCTTC	CASGLGEASDEQFF	TRBV2	TRBJ2-1	-	many
TGTGCCAGCAGGGGACTCCTATACGGGTCCTACGAGCAGTACTTC	CASRGLLYGSYEQYF	TRBV2	TRBJ2-7	-	many
TGTGCCAGCAGCTTTCATCCAGCGGGGGGCACAGATACGCAGTATTTT	CASSFHPAGGTDTQYF	TRBV5-5	TRBJ2-3	TRBD2	many
TGTGCCAGCAGCAACAGCAACTATGGCTACACCTTC	CASSNSNYGYTF	TRBV12-3/TRBV12-4	TRBJ1-2	-	many
TGTGCCAGCAGCTTAGACCGACAGGGTACAGATACGCAGTATTTT	CASSLDRQGTDTQYF	TRBV7-2	TRBJ2-3	TRBD1	many
TGTGCCATCCCCTCCGGGAGTAGCTCCTACGAGCAGTACTTC	CAIPSGSSSYEQYF	TRBV5-8	TRBJ2-7	-	many
TGTGCCAGCAGCGGTGACAGGACGATCGGGGAGCTGTTTTTT	CASSGDRTIGELFF	TRBV9	TRBJ2-2	-	many
TGTGCCAGCACCGACGTGGGGTCGATGAACACTGAAGCTTTCTTT	CASTDVGSMNTEAFF	TRBV2	TRBJ1-1	-	-
TGTGCCAGCAGCCGCGGACAGTCTGGGAGTGGCTACACCTTC	CASSRGQSGSGYTF	TRBV3-1	TRBJ1-2	-	many
TGTGCCAGCAGCGTGACAGGATTCACAGATACGCAGTATTTT	CASSVTGFTDTQYF	TRBV9	TRBJ2-3	-	many
TGTGCCAGCAGTGAATCCCGGCTTAATTCACCCCTCCACTTT	CASSESRLNSPLHF	TRBV6-1	TRBJ1-6	-	-
TGCAGTGCTAGGACAGTATCGGACAATTCACCCCTCCACTTT	CSARTVSDNSPLHF	TRBV20-1	TRBJ1-6	-	many
TGTGCCAGCAGCCCCGGACAGGGTAACAATGAGCAGTTCTTC	CASSPGQGNNEQFF	TRBV7-9	TRBJ2-1	TRBD1	few
TGCGCCAGCATGTTACTCCAGAGCTCCTACAATGAGCAGTTCTTC	CASMLLQSSYNEQFF	TRBV5-1	TRBJ2-1	-	many
TGCGCCAGCAGCCAAGGAGGATCGGACAGGGGGCAAGAGACCCAGTACTTC	CASSQGGSDRGQETQYF	TRBV4-1	TRBJ2-5	TRBD1	many
TGTGCCAGCGCAGGGGATAGCAATCAGCCCCAGCATTTT	CASAGDSNQPQHF	TRBV6-6	TRBJ1-5	-	many
TGCGCCAGCAGCTTGGAGGGACAGTCGTACAATGAGCAGTTCTTC	CASSLEGQSYNEQFF	TRBV5-1	TRBJ2-1	TRBD1	-
TGTGCCAGCAGTTACGGGTCAGGCACAGATACGCAGTATTTT	CASSYGSGTDTQYF	TRBV6-6	TRBJ2-3	-	many
TGTGCCAGCAGCATCACAGGGGGCGCGATGCACGAGCAGTACTTC	CASSITGGAMHEQYF	TRBV7-9	TRBJ2-7	TRBD1	many
TGTGCCACCAGCACTATGACCTCTGGGGCCAACGTCCTGACTTTC	CATSTMTSGANVLTF	TRBV15	TRBJ2-6	-	-
TGTGCCACCAGTGCCCTCGAGGGACTGGGAGAGACCCAGTACTTC	CATSALEGLGETQYF	TRBV24-1	TRBJ2-5	-	many
TGTGCCAGCTCACCTCAAGGGGGGCAGCCCCAGCATTTT	CASSPQGGQPQHF	TRBV18	TRBJ1-5	-	many
TGTGCCAGACCCGTAAACACAGATACGCAGTATTTT	CARPVNTDTQYF	TRBV7-9	TRBJ2-3	-	-
TGTGCCAGCAGCTTAGAGCATGGATACAATGAGCAGTTCTTC	CASSLEHGYNEQFF	TRBV7-2	TRBJ2-1	-	many
TGCGCCAGCAAGGCGGAAGGGCCCGCAGATACGCAGTATTTT	CASKAEGPADTQYF	TRBV5-1	TRBJ2-3	-	-
TGTGCCTGGAGCAGGGACAGCTACGAGCAGTACTTC	CAWSRDSYEQYF	TRBV30	TRBJ2-7	TRBD1	-
TGTGCCAGCAGCCAAGGGACAGGGGGCTCCTACGAGCAGTACTTC	CASSQGTGGSYEQYF	TRBV4-2	TRBJ2-7	TRBD1	many
TGCAGTGCCCCCTCGGACGCCTACGAGCAGTACTTC	CSAPSDAYEQYF	TRBV20-1	TRBJ2-7	-	few
TGTGCCAGCAGTAGCCCGCCGGGCAGGAACACTGAAGCTTTCTTT	CASSSPPGRNTEAFF	TRBV6-6	TRBJ1-1	-	many
TGTGCCAGCTCACCACCGGGGGGATATACAACTAATGAAAAACTGTTTTTT	CASSPPGGYTTNEKLFF	TRBV18	TRBJ1-4	-	many
TGTGCCAGCTCACCTCTCCGACAGGGAGGGGGCGAGCAGTTCTTC	CASSPLRQGGGEQFF	TRBV18	TRBJ2-1	-	many
TGCAGTACTAGCGGGGCTAGCACAGATACGCAGTATTTT	CSTSGASTDTQYF	TRBV29-1	TRBJ2-3	TRBD2	many
TGTGCCAGCATTGAGACAGGGGGCTTTGGCTACACCTTC	CASIETGGFGYTF	TRBV28	TRBJ1-2	TRBD1	many
TGTGCCAGTAGGCCGGGCGGGACCTACGAGCAGTACTTC	CASRPGGTYEQYF	TRBV19	TRBJ2-7	-	many